This T cell receptor (beta chain) was captured in a study of cytomegalovirus exposure and HLA in healthy donors. This CDR3 region has 13 residues. CDR1 and CDR2 from the germline V gene are SGHDT and YYEEEE. V dropped 4 bases and J dropped 6 bases, with 13 bases sitting between them. A multiplex PCR was run with 60 Vbeta primers and 13 Jbeta primers. Clones were sequenced by immunoSEQ multiplex PCR, and TCRdb holds only the in-frame ones, with some missing. The table lists around 200,000 clones, 70% to 85% of them singletons. In the case of this clone: Its antigen is as yet unknown.

The study, taken as a whole, reports: CMV antigen specificity of three CMV-associated chains was confirmed in vitro. Some TCR beta chains (roughly 150 of them) were listed as cytomegalovirus-associated. A link between a missense DCLRE1C variant and TCR beta V- and J-gene trimming emerged from a later analysis.

The rearrangement uses TRBV5-6 and TRBJ1-2, with D maybe TRBD1 (6 bases). Specimen: PBMCs. The clonotype was recovered from a woman in her twenties or thirties in good health and CMV-seropositive. Here the CDR3 reads CASSPTGPHGYTF. The CDR3 DNA is TGTGCCAGCAGCCCTACAGGGCCCCATGGCTACACCTTC.